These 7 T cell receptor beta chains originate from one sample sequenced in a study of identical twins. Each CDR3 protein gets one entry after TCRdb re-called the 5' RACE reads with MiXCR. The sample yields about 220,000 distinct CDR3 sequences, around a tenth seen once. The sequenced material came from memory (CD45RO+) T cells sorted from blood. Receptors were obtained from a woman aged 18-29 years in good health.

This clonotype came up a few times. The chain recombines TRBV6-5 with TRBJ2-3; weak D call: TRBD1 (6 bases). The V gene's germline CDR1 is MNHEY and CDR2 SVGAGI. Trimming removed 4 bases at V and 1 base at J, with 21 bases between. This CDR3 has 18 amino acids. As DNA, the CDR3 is TGTGCCAGCAGTTCCTATCCCTTACAGGGATATCGCACAGATACGCAGTATTTT. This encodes CASSSYPLQGYRTDTQYF.

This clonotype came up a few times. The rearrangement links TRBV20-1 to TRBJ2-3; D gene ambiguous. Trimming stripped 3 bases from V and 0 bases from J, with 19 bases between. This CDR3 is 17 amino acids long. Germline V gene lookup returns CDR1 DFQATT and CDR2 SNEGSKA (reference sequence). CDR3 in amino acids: CSARGWRGYPSTDTQYF. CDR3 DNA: TGCAGTGCTAGGGGGTGGCGAGGCTACCCTAGCACAGATACGCAGTATTTT.

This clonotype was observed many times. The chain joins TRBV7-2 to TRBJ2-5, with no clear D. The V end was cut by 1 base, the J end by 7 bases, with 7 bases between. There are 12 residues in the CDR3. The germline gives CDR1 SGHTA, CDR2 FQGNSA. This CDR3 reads CASSLGPGTQYF. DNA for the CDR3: TGTGCCAGCAGCTTAGGCCCCGGGACCCAGTACTTC.

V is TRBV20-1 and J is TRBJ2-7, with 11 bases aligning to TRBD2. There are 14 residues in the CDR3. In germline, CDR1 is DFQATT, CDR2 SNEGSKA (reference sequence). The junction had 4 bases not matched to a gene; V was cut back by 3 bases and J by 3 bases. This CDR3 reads CSARGLAEYYEQYF. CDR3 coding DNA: TGCAGTGCTAGGGGACTAGCGGAATACTACGAGCAGTACTTC.

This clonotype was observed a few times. For the CDR3, the DNA is TGTGCCAGCACCGATAATAGCGGGAGTAGGACAGATACGCAGTATTTT. It yields the protein CASTDNSGSRTDTQYF. This sequence joins TRBV12-3 or TRBV12-4 and TRBJ2-3; 9 bases are a match to TRBD2. The junction had 11 bases not matched to a gene; V was cut back by 7 bases and J by 3 bases. This CDR3 has 16 amino acids.

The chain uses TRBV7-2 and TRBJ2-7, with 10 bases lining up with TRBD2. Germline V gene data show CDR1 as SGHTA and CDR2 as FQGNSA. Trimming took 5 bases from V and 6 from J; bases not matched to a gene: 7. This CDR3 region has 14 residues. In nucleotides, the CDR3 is TGTGCCAGCAGCCTTAGCGGGAGGTTTGGCGAGCAGTACTTC. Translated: CASSLSGRFGEQYF.

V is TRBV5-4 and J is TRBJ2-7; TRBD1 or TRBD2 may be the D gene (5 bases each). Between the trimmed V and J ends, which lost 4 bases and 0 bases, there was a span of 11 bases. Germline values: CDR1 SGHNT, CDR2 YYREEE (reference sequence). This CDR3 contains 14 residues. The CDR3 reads CASSTRDHSYEQYF. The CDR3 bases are TGTGCCAGCAGCACTCGGGACCACTCCTACGAGCAGTACTTC.